This record looks at one T cell receptor beta chain sequence and its context. These data belong to a study of CD8+CD57+ T cells in acquired aplastic anemia. Germline CDR1 and CDR2: DFQATT and SNEGSKA (reference sequence). Trimming removed 3 bases from V and 6 bases from J, with 12 bases in between. This CDR3 has 12 residues. Patients sequenced had flow cytometry evidence of CD8+CD57+ cell expansion. CDR3 and TCR beta VDJ profiling relied on genomic DNA as the template. TCRdb called the reads again in MiXCR, with one record for every CDR3 protein. Of over 150,000 distinct CDR3 sequences in the sample, about two thirds were seen once.

Input material: sorted CD4+, CD8+, or CD8+CD57+ T cells (not recorded which) from PBMCs. The V and J genes are TRBV20-1 and TRBJ2-7, with D tentatively TRBD1 or TRBD2 (5 bases each). This clonotype was sampled from a human donor with aplastic anemia. The CDR3 DNA follows: TGCAGTGCTAGCGGGGCCCCTAGCGAGCAGTACTTC. This codes for CSASGAPSEQYF.